This T cell receptor beta chain was found in a study of OX40 agonist ivuxolimab in advanced cancers. Study context: Patients were under 90% male with ages about 23 to 79, mean around 58. Study-level results: CD4+ and CD8+ blood T cells expanded clonally by week 6 at 0.1 to 3.0 mg/kg. Those patients achieving a partial response at 0.1-3.0 mg/kg showed among the lowest clonal expansion. It was also the case that some nonresponders had low normalized T-cell clonal expansion.

Germline loops: CDR1 SGHVS, CDR2 FNYEAQ. V lost 3 bases and J 0 bases, leaving 14 bases between the germline ends. This CDR3 comprises 16 residues. Profiling relied on immunoSEQ multiplex PCR, and the TCRdb table lists in-frame clones only, not all of them. Of 99,000 or so clones listed, 95% to 97% were seen once; the top ten hold 2% to 2.5%. About this clone itself: The antigen is undetermined.

The clonotype originates from an adult with an advanced solid tumor such as melanoma, head and neck, liver or kidney cancer. Sequenced material: CD4+ or CD8+ T cells sorted from blood, taken in a trial of the OX40 agonist ivuxolimab. The V gene is TRBV7-6, the J gene TRBJ1-1; D uncertain. CDR3 protein: CASSFDGIHMNTEAFF. The CDR3 DNA sequence: TGTGCCAGCAGCTTTGATGGGATTCACATGAACACTGAAGCTTTCTTT.